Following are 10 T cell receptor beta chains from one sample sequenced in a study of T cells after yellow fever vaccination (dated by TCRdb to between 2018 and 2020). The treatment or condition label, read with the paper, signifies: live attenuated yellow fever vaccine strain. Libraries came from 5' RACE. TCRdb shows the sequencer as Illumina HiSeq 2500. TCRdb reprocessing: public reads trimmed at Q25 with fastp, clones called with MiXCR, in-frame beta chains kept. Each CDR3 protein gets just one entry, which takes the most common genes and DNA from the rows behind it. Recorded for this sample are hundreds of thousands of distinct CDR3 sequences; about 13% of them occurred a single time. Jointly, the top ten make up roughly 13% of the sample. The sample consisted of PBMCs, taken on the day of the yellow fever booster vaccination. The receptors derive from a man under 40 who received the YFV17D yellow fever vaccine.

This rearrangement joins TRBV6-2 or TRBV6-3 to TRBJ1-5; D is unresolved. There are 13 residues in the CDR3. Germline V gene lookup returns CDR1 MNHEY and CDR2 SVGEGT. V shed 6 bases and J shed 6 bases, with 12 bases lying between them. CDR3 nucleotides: TGTGCCAGCAGACCGAACGGGCCTCAGCCCCAGCATTTT. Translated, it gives CASRPNGPQPQHF.

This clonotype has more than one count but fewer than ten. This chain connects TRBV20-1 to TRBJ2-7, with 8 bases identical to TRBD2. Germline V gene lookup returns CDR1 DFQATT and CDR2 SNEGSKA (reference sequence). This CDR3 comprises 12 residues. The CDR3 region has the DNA TGCCTCCCGAGACTAGCGATCCACGAGCAGTACTTC. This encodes CLPRLAIHEQYF.

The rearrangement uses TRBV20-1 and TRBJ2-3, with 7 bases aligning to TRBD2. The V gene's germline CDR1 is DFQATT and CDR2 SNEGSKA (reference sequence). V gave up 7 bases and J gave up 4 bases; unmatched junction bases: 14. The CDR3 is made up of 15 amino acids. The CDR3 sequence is CSVLRRAGAADTQYF. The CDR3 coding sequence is TGCAGTGTTTTAAGACGGGCGGGAGCGGCAGATACGCAGTATTTT.

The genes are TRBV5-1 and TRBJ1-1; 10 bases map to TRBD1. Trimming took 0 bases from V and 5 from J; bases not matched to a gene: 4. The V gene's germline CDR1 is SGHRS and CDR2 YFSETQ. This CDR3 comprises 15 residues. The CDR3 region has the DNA TGCGCCAGCAGCTTGGAGGGACAGGGGAGGACTGAAGCTTTCTTT. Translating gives CASSLEGQGRTEAFF.

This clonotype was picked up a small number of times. Here the CDR3 reads CASSLFPLAGTGANVLTF. CDR3 DNA sequence: TGTGCCAGCAGTTTGTTCCCCTTAGCGGGAACTGGGGCCAACGTCCTGACTTTC. J is TRBJ2-6 and V is TRBV12-3 or TRBV12-4; TRBD2 matches at 8 bases. The CDR3 loop spans 18 amino acids. V was clipped by 3 bases and J by 2 bases; unmatched bases: 9.

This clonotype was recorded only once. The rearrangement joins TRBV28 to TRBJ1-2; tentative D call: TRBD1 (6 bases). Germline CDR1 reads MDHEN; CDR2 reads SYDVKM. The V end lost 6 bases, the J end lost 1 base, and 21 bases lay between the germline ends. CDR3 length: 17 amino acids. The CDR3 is CASSPAGEQTVNYGYTF. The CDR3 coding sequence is TGTGCCAGCAGCCCAGCAGGGGAACAGACCGTTAACTATGGCTACACCTTC.

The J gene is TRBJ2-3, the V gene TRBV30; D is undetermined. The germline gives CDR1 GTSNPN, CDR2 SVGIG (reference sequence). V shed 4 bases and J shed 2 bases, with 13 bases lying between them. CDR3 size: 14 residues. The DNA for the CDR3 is TGTGCCTGGAACGGGCGCGTCATCACAGATACGCAGTATTTT. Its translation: CAWNGRVITDTQYF.

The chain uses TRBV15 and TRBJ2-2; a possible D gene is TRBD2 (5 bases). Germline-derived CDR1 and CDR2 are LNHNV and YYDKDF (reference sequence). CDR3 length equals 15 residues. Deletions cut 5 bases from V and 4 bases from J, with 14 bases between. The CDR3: CATSPAALLTGELFF. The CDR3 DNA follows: TGTGCCACCAGCCCAGCGGCTCTTCTCACCGGGGAGCTGTTTTTT.

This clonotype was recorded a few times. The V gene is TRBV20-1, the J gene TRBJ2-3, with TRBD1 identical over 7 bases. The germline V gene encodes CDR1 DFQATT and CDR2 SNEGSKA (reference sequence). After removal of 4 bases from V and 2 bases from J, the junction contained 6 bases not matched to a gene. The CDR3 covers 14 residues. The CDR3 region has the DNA TGCAGTGCTAACGGACAGGAGCACACAGATACGCAGTATTTT. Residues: CSANGQEHTDTQYF.

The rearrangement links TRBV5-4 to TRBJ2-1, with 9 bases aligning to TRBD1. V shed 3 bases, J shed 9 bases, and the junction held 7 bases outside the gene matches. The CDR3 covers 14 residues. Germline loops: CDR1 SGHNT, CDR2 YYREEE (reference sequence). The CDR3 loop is CASSSTGGLGEQFF. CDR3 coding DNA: TGTGCCAGCAGCTCTACAGGGGGCTTGGGTGAGCAGTTCTTC.